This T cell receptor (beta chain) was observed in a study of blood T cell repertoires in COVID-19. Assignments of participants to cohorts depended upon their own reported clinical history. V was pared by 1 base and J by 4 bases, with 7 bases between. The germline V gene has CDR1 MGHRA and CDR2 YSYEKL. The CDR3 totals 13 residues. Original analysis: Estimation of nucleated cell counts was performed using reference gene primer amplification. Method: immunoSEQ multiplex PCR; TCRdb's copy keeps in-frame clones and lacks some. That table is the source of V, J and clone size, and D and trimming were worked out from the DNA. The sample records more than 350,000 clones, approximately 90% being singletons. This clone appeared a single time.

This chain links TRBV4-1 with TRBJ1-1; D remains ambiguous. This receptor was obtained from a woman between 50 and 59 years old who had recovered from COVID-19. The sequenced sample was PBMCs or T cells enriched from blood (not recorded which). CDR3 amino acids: CASSQAYFTEAFF. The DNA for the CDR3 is TGCGCCAGCAGCCAAGCGTACTTCACTGAAGCTTTCTTT.